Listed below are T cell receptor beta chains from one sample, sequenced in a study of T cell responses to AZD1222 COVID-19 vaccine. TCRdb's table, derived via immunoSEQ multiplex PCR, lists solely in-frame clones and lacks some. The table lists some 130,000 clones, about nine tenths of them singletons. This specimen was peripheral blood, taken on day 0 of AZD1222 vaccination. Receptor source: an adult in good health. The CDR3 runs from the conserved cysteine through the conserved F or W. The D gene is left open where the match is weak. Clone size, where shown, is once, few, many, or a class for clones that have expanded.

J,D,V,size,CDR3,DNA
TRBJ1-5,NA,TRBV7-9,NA,CASSPISNQPQHF,TGTGCCAGCAGCCCGATCAGCAATCAGCCCCAGCATTTT
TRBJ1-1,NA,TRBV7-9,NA,CASSLAPKEAFF,TGTGCCAGCAGCTTAGCCCCAAAGGAAGCTTTCTTT
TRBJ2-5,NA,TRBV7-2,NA,CASSVGGDVSETQYF,TGTGCCAGCAGCGTAGGGGGGGACGTTTCCGAGACCCAGTACTTC
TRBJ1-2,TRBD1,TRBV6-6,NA,CASNRGGDGYTF,TGTGCCAGCAACAGGGGGGGAGACGGCTACACCTTC
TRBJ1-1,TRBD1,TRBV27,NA,CASSPWTGGGGEAFF,TGTGCCAGCAGTCCCTGGACAGGAGGAGGAGGTGAAGCTTTCTTT
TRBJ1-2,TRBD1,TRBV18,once,CASSPNDRDFGYTF,TGTGCCAGCTCACCAAACGACAGGGATTTTGGCTACACCTTC
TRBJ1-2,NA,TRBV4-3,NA,CASSQEIYLAPNGYTF,TGCGCCAGCAGCCAAGAAATTTATTTGGCACCGAATGGCTACACCTTC
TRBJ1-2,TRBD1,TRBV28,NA,CASSFSTGGEGYTF,TGTGCCAGCAGTTTTTCAACAGGGGGCGAAGGCTACACCTTC
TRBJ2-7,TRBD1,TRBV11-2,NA,CASSLATGGLYEQYF,TGTGCCAGCAGCTTAGCGACAGGGGGTCTTTACGAGCAGTACTTC
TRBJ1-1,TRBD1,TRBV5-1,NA,CASREDREAFF,TGCGCCAGCAGGGAGGACAGGGAAGCTTTCTTT
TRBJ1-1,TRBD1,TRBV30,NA,CAWKGATDRRDTEAFF,TGTGCCTGGAAAGGAGCGACGGACAGGAGGGACACTGAAGCTTTCTTT
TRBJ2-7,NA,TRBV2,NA,CASSVDVSQQYF,TGTGCCAGCAGTGTTGACGTTTCACAGCAGTACTTC
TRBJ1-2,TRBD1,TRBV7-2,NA,CASSLARPGGQGGGYTF,TGTGCCAGCAGCTTAGCCCGCCCCGGGGGACAGGGGGGTGGCTACACCTTC
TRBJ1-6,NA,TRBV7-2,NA,CASSLRGLGNSPLHF,TGTGCCAGCAGCTTACGGGGTCTGGGCAATTCACCCCTCCACTTT
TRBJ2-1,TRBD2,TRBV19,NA,CASSMRAGGRNEQFF,TGTGCCAGTAGTATGAGAGCGGGGGGCCGGAATGAGCAGTTCTTC
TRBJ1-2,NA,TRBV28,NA,CASSLERLSAGYTF,TGTGCCAGCAGCTTAGAACGGCTATCGGCGGGCTACACCTTC
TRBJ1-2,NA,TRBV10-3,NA,CAISERGPTNYGYTF,TGTGCCATCAGTGAGAGGGGACCCACTAACTATGGCTACACCTTC
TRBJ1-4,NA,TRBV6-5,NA,CASSYSSNGLGEKLFF,TGTGCCAGCAGTTACTCGTCTAATGGGTTGGGTGAAAAACTGTTTTTT
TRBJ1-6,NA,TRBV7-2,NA,CASSLMGASGSSPLHF,TGTGCCAGCAGCTTAATGGGGGCGTCTGGAAGTTCACCCCTCCACTTT
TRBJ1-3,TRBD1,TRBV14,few,CASSQVGTAGNTIYF,TGTGCCAGCAGCCAAGTTGGGACAGCTGGAAACACCATATATTTT
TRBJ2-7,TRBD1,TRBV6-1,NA,CASSVPRPGTGSYEQYF,TGTGCCAGCAGTGTTCCCCGACCCGGGACAGGGAGCTACGAGCAGTACTTC
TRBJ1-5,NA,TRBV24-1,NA,CATSRSRGEPQHF,TGTGCCACCAGCCGGAGCCGAGGGGAGCCCCAGCATTTT
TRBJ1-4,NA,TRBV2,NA,CASSEAKRGEKLFF,TGTGCCAGCAGTGAGGCCAAACGCGGGGAAAAACTGTTTTTT
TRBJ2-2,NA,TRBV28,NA,CASSFSSGFTGELFF,TGTGCCAGCAGTTTTAGTTCAGGGTTCACCGGGGAGCTGTTTTTT
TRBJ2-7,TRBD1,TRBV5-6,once,CASSLNPGQVAVEQYF,TGTGCCAGCAGCCTGAACCCGGGACAGGTCGCGGTCGAGCAGTACTTC